This T cell receptor beta chain was obtained from a study of blood T cell repertoires in COVID-19. Study-wide background: Nucleic acid was either cDNA or gDNA, and it came from T cells, B-cell-depleted T cells, or PBMCs.

TCRdb's copy holds only in-frame clones and misses some; the assay was immunoSEQ multiplex PCR. This table has some 220,000 clones, around 84% appearing once. The clonotype was recovered from a woman aged 55 to 70 who had recovered from COVID-19. The sample comprised peripheral blood.

DNA for the CDR3: TGCGCCAGCAGTCAATCGCGTGGGGGCTATGAGCAGTTCTTC. Translation gives CASSQSRGGYEQFF. The chain combines TRBV23-1 with TRBJ2-1; tentative D call: TRBD1 (6 bases). TRBV23-1 is an ORF; its function is uncertain. This CDR3 contains 14 residues. The V end was cut by 0 bases, the J end by 8 bases, with 11 bases between.